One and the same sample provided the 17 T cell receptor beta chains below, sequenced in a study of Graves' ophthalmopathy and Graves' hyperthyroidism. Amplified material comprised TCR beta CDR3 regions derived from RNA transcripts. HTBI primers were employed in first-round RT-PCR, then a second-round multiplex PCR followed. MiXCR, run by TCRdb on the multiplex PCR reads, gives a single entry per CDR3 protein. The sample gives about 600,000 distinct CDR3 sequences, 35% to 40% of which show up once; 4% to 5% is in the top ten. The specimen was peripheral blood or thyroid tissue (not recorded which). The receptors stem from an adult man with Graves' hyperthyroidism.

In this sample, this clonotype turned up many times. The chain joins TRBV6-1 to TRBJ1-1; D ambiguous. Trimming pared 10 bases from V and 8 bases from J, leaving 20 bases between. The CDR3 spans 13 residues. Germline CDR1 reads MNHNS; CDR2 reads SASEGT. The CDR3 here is CATQEVFGPEAFF. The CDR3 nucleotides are TGTGCCACTCAAGAGGTCTTCGGGCCGGAAGCTTTCTTT.

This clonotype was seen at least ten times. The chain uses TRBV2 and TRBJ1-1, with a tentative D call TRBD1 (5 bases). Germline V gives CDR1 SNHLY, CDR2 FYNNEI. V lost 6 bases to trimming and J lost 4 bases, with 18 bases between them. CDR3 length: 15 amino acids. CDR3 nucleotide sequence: TGTGCCAGCAGCATGGTCCGGGGGGAGTCCACTGAAGCTTTCTTT. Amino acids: CASSMVRGESTEAFF. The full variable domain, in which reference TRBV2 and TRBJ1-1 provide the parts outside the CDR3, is EPEVTQTPSHQVTQMGQEVILRCVPISNHLYFYWYRQILGQKVEFLVSFYNNEISEKSEIFDDQFSVERPDGSNFTLKIRSTKLEDSAMYFCASSMVRGESTEAFFGQGTRLTVV.

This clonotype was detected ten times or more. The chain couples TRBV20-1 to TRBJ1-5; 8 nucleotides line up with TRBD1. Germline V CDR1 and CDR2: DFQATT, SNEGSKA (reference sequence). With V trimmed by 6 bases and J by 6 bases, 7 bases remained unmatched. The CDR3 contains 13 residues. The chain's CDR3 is CSAQGQGFQPQHF. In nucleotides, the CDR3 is TGCAGTGCACAAGGACAGGGATTTCAGCCCCAGCATTTT.

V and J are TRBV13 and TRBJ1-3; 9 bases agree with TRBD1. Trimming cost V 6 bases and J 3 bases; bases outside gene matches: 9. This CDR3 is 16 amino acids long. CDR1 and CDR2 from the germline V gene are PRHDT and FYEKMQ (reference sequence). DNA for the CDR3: TGTGCCAGCAGACTGACAGGGGGAAATTTTGGAAACACCATATATTTT. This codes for CASRLTGGNFGNTIYF.

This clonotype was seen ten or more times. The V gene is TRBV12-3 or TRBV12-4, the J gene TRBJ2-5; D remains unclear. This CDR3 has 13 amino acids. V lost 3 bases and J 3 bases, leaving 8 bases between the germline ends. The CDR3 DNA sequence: TGTGCCAGCAGTTTGCGGCTAGAAGAGACCCAGTACTTC. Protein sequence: CASSLRLEETQYF.

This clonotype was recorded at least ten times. The CDR3 sequence is CASSYGVEQPQHF. The CDR3 bases are TGTGCCAGCAGTTACGGGGTCGAACAGCCCCAGCATTTT. This sequence joins TRBV6-5 and TRBJ1-5; D is undetermined. Germline assignment: CDR1 MNHEY and CDR2 SVGAGI. Trimming cost V 2 bases and J 7 bases, with 9 bases left between them. The CDR3 is 13 amino acids.

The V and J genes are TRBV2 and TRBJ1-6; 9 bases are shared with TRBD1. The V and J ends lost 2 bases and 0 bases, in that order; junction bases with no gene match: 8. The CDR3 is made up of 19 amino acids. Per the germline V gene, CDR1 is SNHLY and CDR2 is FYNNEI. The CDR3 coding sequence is TGTGCCAGCAGTGAAACGCCCGGGACAGGGAGCTCCTATAATTCACCCCTCCACTTT. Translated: CASSETPGTGSSYNSPLHF.

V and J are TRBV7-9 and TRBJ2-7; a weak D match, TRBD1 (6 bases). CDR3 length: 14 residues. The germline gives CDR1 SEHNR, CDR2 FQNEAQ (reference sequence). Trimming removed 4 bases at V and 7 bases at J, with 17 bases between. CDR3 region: CASSSTTGYNEQYF. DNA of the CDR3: TGTGCCAGCAGCTCAACGACAGGATACAATGAGCAGTACTTC.

CDR3 nucleotide sequence: TGTGCCAGCAGCTTAGCTGCTGGGACAGGCAATCAGCCCCAGCATTTT. The encoded protein is CASSLAAGTGNQPQHF. This chain connects TRBV7-9 to TRBJ1-5, with TRBD1 matching over 7 bases. Losses at the gene ends were 0 bases for V and 2 bases for J; bases not matched to a gene: 4. Looked up from germline, CDR1 is SEHNR and CDR2 is FQNEAQ (reference sequence). This CDR3 spans 16 amino acids. The variable domain in full, completed from reference TRBV7-9 and TRBJ1-5, reads DTGVSQNPRHKITKRGQNVTFRCDPISEHNRLYWYRQTLGQGPEFLTYFQNEAQLEKSRLLSDRFSAERPKGSFSTLEIQRTEQGDSAMYLCASSLAAGTGNQPQHFGDGTRLSIL.

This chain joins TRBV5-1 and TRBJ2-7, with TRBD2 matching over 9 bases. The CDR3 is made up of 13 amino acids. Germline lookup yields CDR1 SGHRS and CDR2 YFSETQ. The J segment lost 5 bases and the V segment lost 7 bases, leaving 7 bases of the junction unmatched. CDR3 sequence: CASASGIPDEQYF. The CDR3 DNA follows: TGCGCCAGCGCTAGCGGGATTCCCGACGAGCAGTACTTC.

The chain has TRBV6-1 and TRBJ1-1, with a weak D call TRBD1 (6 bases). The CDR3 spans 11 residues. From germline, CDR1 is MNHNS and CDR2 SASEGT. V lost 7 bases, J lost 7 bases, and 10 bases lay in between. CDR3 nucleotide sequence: TGTGCCAGCACCGGGGGCATTGAAGCTTTCTTT. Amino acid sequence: CASTGGIEAFF.

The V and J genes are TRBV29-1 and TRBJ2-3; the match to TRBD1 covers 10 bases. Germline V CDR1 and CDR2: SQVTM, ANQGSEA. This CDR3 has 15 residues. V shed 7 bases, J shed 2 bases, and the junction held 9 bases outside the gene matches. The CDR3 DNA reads TGCAGCGCGAGACGACAGGGGGCAATCACAGATACGCAGTATTTT. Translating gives CSARRQGAITDTQYF.

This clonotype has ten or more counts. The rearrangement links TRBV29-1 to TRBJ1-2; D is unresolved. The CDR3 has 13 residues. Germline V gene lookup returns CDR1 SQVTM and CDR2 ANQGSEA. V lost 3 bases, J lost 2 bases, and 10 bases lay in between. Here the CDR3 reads CSVDTAVNYGYTF. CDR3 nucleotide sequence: TGCAGCGTTGACACGGCGGTCAACTATGGCTACACCTTC. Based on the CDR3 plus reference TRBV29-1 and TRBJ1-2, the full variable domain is SAVISQKPSRDICQRGTSLTIQCQVDSQVTMMFWYRQQPGQSLTLIATANQGSEATYESGFVIDKFPISRPNLTFSTLTVSNMSPEDSSIYLCSVDTAVNYGYTFGSGTRLTVV.

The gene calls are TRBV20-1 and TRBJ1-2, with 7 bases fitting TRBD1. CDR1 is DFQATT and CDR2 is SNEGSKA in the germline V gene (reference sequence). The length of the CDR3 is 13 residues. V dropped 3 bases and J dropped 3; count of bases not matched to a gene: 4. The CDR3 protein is CSASPGGDYGYTF. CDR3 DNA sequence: TGCAGTGCTAGTCCAGGGGGGGACTATGGCTACACCTTC.

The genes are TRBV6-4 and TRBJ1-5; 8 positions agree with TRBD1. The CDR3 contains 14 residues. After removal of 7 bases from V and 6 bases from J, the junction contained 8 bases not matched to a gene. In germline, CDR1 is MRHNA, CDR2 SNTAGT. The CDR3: CASIPTGGSQPQHF. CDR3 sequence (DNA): TGTGCCAGCATCCCAACAGGGGGGAGTCAGCCCCAGCATTTT.

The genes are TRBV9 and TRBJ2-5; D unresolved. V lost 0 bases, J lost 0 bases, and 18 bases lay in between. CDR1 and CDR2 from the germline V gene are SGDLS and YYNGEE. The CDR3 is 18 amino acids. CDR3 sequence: CASSVGRVPTPHQETQYF. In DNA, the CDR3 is TGTGCCAGCAGCGTAGGTAGGGTCCCGACCCCCCACCAAGAGACCCAGTACTTC.

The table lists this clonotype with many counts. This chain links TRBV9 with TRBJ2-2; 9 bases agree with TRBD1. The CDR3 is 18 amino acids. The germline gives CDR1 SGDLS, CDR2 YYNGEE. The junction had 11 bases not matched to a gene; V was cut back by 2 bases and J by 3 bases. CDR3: CASSVRQWGDRDTGELFF. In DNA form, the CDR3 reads TGTGCCAGCAGCGTTCGTCAGTGGGGGGACAGGGACACCGGGGAGCTGTTTTTT.